This T cell receptor (beta chain) was obtained from a study of breast tumors, draining lymph nodes, adjacent tissues. In regard to this clonotype: Mismatch with germline at one junction end may stem from a read error.

TCRdb re-analysed the multiplex PCR reads in MiXCR, keeping a single row per CDR3 protein. The table shows about 80,000 distinct CDR3 sequences, with approximately 20% occurring only once. Samples came from axillary lymph nodes draining the breast cancer. Germline-derived CDR1 and CDR2 are MDHEN and SYDVKM. The length of the CDR3 is 16 residues. This chain links TRBV28 with TRBJ1-2; 11 bases align to TRBD1. Material: axillary lymph node tissue. This clonotype was sampled from a female donor with breast cancer. Some clones in this sample may be carry-over from other donors' samples. CDR3 amino acids: CAGSSDLRTGGRGYTF. DNA of the CDR3: TGTGCCGGCAGTAGCGACTTACGGACAGGGGGCAGGGGCTACACCTTC.